These 30 T cell receptor beta chains originate from one sample sequenced in a study of blood T cells in healthy people across ages. A second roughly 6 to 11 cycle PCR used barcoded and J-beta primers. One entry per CDR3 protein results from TCRdb running MiXCR on the 5' RACE reads. The table records about 1.8 million distinct CDR3 sequences, about 49% of them present only once. Sequenced input: blood. These receptors were obtained from a woman aged 40 to 49 in good health.

The chain carries TRBV20-1 and TRBJ2-6; D is perhaps TRBD1 (5 bases). This CDR3 comprises 17 residues. Germline V gene data show CDR1 as DFQATT and CDR2 as SNEGSKA (reference sequence). V gave up 0 bases and J gave up 2 bases, with 14 bases separating them. The CDR3 DNA sequence: TGCAGTGCTAGAGATCCGCAGGGTCTTACTGGGGCCAACGTCCTGACTTTC. Protein: CSARDPQGLTGANVLTF.

A few counts support this clonotype. The CDR3 loop reads CASSFLPETQYF. The CDR3 DNA follows: TGTGCCAGCAGCTTCCTCCCTGAGACCCAGTACTTC. This chain links TRBV28 with TRBJ2-5; D uncertain. The germline V gene encodes CDR1 MDHEN and CDR2 SYDVKM. V was clipped by 6 bases and J by 5 bases, with 10 bases between them. The CDR3 is 12 residues long.

The chain links TRBV2 to TRBJ1-2; D uncertain. V lost 8 bases and J lost 0, with 10 bases in between. The CDR3 is 13 amino acids. The germline CDR1 and CDR2 sequences are SNHLY and FYNNEI. The CDR3 here is CASGPYPNYGYTF. The CDR3 DNA reads TGTGCCAGCGGACCCTACCCTAACTATGGCTACACCTTC.

This clonotype was observed a single time. The J gene is TRBJ2-7, the V gene TRBV7-3, with TRBD1 as a possible D gene (5 bases). Germline lookup yields CDR1 SGHTA and CDR2 FQGTGA. V gave up 5 bases and J gave up 7 bases, with 21 bases separating them. The CDR3 sequence is 15 residues long. DNA for the CDR3: TGTGCCAGCAGCCCAACAGGAACGACCTACAATGAGCAGTACTTC. Its protein product is CASSPTGTTYNEQYF.

This sequence joins TRBV11-1 and TRBJ2-5; D may be TRBD1 (6 bases). V dropped 1 base and J dropped 7 bases, with 16 bases sitting between them. The CDR3 is made up of 15 amino acids. Germline V gene sequence: CDR1 SGHAT, CDR2 FQDESV (reference sequence). As DNA, the CDR3 is TGTGCCAGCAGCTTAGGAAACACAGGGAAAGGGACCCAGTACTTC. Protein product: CASSLGNTGKGTQYF.

This chain joins TRBV20-1 and TRBJ1-1, with D perhaps TRBD1 (5 bases). The germline V gene encodes CDR1 DFQATT and CDR2 SNEGSKA (reference sequence). Trimming cost V 5 bases and J 3 bases, with 16 bases left between them. CDR3 length: 14 residues. The CDR3, as DNA: TGCAGTGCTCCCCCTGGGAGGGGTTACACTGAAGCTTTCTTT. This encodes CSAPPGRGYTEAFF.

The gene calls are TRBV7-8 and TRBJ1-2, with 10 positions matching TRBD1. The CDR3 totals 15 residues. Germline lookup yields CDR1 SGHVS and CDR2 FQNEAQ. V shed 5 bases, J shed 5 bases, and the junction held 8 bases outside the gene matches. CDR3 sequence reads: CASSEGDRGRYGYTF. The DNA of the CDR3 is TGTGCCAGCAGCGAGGGGGACAGGGGTCGTTATGGCTACACCTTC. The complete variable domain, with remaining parts taken from reference TRBV7-8 and TRBJ1-2, reads GAGVSQSPRYKVAKRGQDVALRCDPISGHVSLFWYQQALGQGPEFLTYFQNEAQLDKSGLPSDRFFAERPEGSVSTLKIQRTQQEDSAVYLCASSEGDRGRYGYTFGSGTRLTVV.

The V call is TRBV7-2, the J call TRBJ2-1; D may correspond to TRBD1 or TRBD2 (5 bases each). V lost 5 bases and J 4 bases, leaving 21 bases between the germline ends. Germline V gene sequence: CDR1 SGHTA, CDR2 FQGNSA. The CDR3 is made up of 17 amino acids. In nucleotides, the CDR3 is TGTGCCAGCAGCAATAGCAGACCAGGGCGGGTATACAATGAGCAGTTCTTC. Amino acid sequence: CASSNSRPGRVYNEQFF.

The table lists this clonotype with a count of one. The chain uses TRBV2 and TRBJ1-2; D might be TRBD1 (6 bases). V dropped 7 bases and J dropped 0 bases, with 12 bases sitting between them. CDR3 length: 14 residues. Germline V gene data show CDR1 as SNHLY and CDR2 as FYNNEI. In DNA form, the CDR3 reads TGTGCCAGCATTGGGGCAGGGGCTAACTATGGCTACACCTTC. Translation gives CASIGAGANYGYTF.

The rearrangement links TRBV29-1 to TRBJ2-7; 13 nucleotides line up with TRBD2. V gave up 7 bases and J gave up 3 bases; unmatched junction bases: 3. The CDR3 contains 13 residues. CDR1 is SQVTM, CDR2 ANQGSEA, per germline. CDR3 nucleotide sequence: TGCAGCGGGACTAGCGGGGGTAGCTACGAGCAGTACTTC. Translation: CSGTSGGSYEQYF.

This clonotype was detected ten times or more. This rearrangement joins TRBV7-2 to TRBJ2-4; D call uncertain. The CDR3 runs 16 residues. V was clipped by 1 base and J by 0 bases, with 10 bases between them. Germline CDR1 reads SGHTA; CDR2 reads FQGNSA. The CDR3, as DNA: TGTGCCAGCAGCTTAGGGCAGCCTCTAGCCAAAAACATTCAGTACTTC. Residues: CASSLGQPLAKNIQYF.

A few counts support this clonotype. The genes are TRBV20-1 and TRBJ1-2, with 8 bases fitting TRBD1. There are 14 residues in the CDR3. From germline, CDR1 is DFQATT and CDR2 SNEGSKA (reference sequence). Unmatched junction bases numbered 9, after V lost 2 bases and J lost 7 bases. CDR3 sequence (DNA): TGCAGTGCTAGATTCCAGGGGGCGAGTCCTGGCTACACCTTC. It translates to CSARFQGASPGYTF.

For the CDR3, the DNA is TGTGCCAGCAGTGAATGGGGGTTCGGGGCCAAAAACATTCAGTACTTC. This sequence encodes CASSEWGFGAKNIQYF. The chain couples TRBV6-1 to TRBJ2-4; D assignment may be TRBD1 or TRBD2 (5 bases each). Trimming pared 2 bases from V and 1 base from J, leaving 12 bases between. There are 16 residues in the CDR3. CDR1 is MNHNS, CDR2 SASEGT, per germline.

This clonotype was counted between two and nine times. This chain joins TRBV20-1 and TRBJ2-3, with 9 bases aligning to TRBD1. The V gene end was trimmed by 5 bases and the J gene end by 5 bases; junction bases not matched to a gene: 11. The CDR3 runs to 15 residues. Per germline, CDR1 DFQATT and CDR2 SNEGSKA (reference sequence). For the CDR3, the DNA is TGCAGTGCTCAGACTCCGGGACAGGGCATAGATACGCAGTATTTT. Translating it yields CSAQTPGQGIDTQYF.

This chain uses TRBV5-5 with TRBJ2-5; D assignment may be TRBD1 or TRBD2 (5 bases each). CDR1 is SGHKS and CDR2 is YYEKEE in the germline V gene (reference sequence). The CDR3 has 13 residues. V was shortened by 6 bases and J by 5 bases, with 14 bases between the two germline ends. CDR3: CASNFGGRETQYF. The CDR3 DNA sequence: TGTGCCAGCAACTTTGGGGGTAGGGAGACCCAGTACTTC.

The chain has TRBV20-1 and TRBJ1-2; the D is unclear. V lost 5 bases and J lost 3, with 10 bases in between. The germline CDR1 and CDR2 sequences are DFQATT and SNEGSKA (reference sequence). The CDR3 loop spans 12 amino acids. This chain's CDR3 is CSASTWDYGYTF. The CDR3 bases are TGCAGTGCTTCAACCTGGGACTATGGCTACACCTTC.

The gene calls are TRBV7-2 and TRBJ2-7; TRBD1 aligns across 7 bases. With V trimmed by 4 bases and J by 2 bases, 11 bases remained unmatched. This CDR3 has 16 residues. Germline V lookup: CDR1 SGHTA, CDR2 FQGNSA. The CDR3 nucleotides are TGTGCCAGCAGCTACCGAGGTAGTCAGGGGGCCTACGAGCAGTACTTC. It is translated as CASSYRGSQGAYEQYF.

In regard to this clonotype: One end of the junction is discordant with germline, which a read error may explain. This chain joins TRBV4-2 and TRBJ2-4; D is unclear. Germline V gives CDR1 LGHNA, CDR2 YNFKEQ. This CDR3 spans 16 amino acids. The CDR3 DNA reads as TGTGCCAGCAGCCAAGAATCGGGTCAGGCCAAAAACATTCAGTACTTT. Its translation: CASSQESGQAKNIQYF.

This clonotype was picked up a small number of times. This chain uses TRBV7-2 with TRBJ2-4; TRBD1 agrees at 7 bases. From germline, CDR1 is SGHTA and CDR2 FQGNSA. The J segment lost 7 bases and the V segment lost 6 bases, leaving 9 bases of the junction unmatched. The CDR3 covers 14 residues. The CDR3 is CASRSGGILNIQYF. CDR3 nucleotides: TGTGCCAGCAGGTCAGGGGGTATATTGAACATTCAGTACTTC.

The V and J genes are TRBV29-1 and TRBJ1-2, with D maybe TRBD1 (6 bases). V lost 7 bases, J lost 2 bases, and 11 bases lay in between. Germline CDR1 and CDR2: SQVTM and ANQGSEA. The CDR3 consists of 12 residues. In nucleotides, the CDR3 is TGCAGCGCCGCAGGGGCCAACTATGGCTACACCTTC. Amino acids: CSAAGANYGYTF.

This clonotype was observed a handful of times. V usage is TRBV20-1 and J usage is TRBJ2-5; the match to TRBD2 covers 10 bases. Looked up from germline, CDR1 is DFQATT and CDR2 is SNEGSKA (reference sequence). The J segment lost 3 bases and the V segment lost 3 bases, leaving 4 bases of the junction unmatched. The CDR3 has 14 residues. The CDR3 DNA reads as TGCAGTGCTAGTCCCCTAGCGGGGGAAGAGACCCAGTACTTC. Translation gives CSASPLAGEETQYF.

The chain uses TRBV20-1 and TRBJ1-2; no reliable D call. Germline lookup yields CDR1 DFQATT and CDR2 SNEGSKA (reference sequence). The CDR3 contains 12 residues. Trimming left V 8 bases short and J 3 bases short, with 13 bases between. The CDR3 protein is CSLGRKDYGYTF. The CDR3 bases are TGCAGTCTGGGTAGGAAGGACTATGGCTACACCTTC.

This sequence joins TRBV20-1 and TRBJ2-1, with D uncertain. Per germline, CDR1 DFQATT and CDR2 SNEGSKA (reference sequence). The CDR3 sequence is 15 residues long. The V end lost 3 bases, the J end lost 4 bases, and 16 bases lay between the germline ends. The CDR3 coding sequence is TGCAGTGCTAGCCACGCCCGCACGTATTACAATGAGCAGTTCTTC. Translating it yields CSASHARTYYNEQFF.

The CDR3 nucleotides read TGTGCCAGCAGCTCGGGGGCCCGGGTGACAGATACGCAGTATTTT. Residues: CASSSGARVTDTQYF. This chain joins TRBV7-2 and TRBJ2-3; perhaps D is TRBD1 or TRBD2 (6 bases each). The V and J ends lost 4 bases and 3 bases respectively, with 14 bases between them. This CDR3 spans 15 amino acids. The V gene's germline CDR1 is SGHTA and CDR2 FQGNSA.

This clonotype appeared a few times. The rearrangement uses TRBV6-1 and TRBJ2-1, with 12 bases aligning to TRBD2. The CDR3 is 14 amino acids. Germline CDR1 is MNHNS and CDR2 is SASEGT. Trimming cost V 6 bases and J 9 bases; bases outside gene matches: 6. CDR3 coding DNA: TGTGCCAGCAGAGAGGCTAGCGGGGGGGGTGAGCAGTTCTTC. This codes for CASREASGGGEQFF.

This rearrangement joins TRBV12-1 to TRBJ2-4. The DNA end is more similar to TRBJ2-7, so the J call may be wrong. TRBV12-1 is a pseudogene. The CDR3 length is 10 residues. The CDR3 region is CASDSYEQYF. For the CDR3, the DNA is TGTGCCAGCGACTCCTACGAGCAGTACTTC.

The chain joins TRBV3-1 to TRBJ1-4; D perhaps matches TRBD1 (5 bases). Germline loops: CDR1 LGHDT, CDR2 YNNKEL (reference sequence). V lost 3 bases to trimming and J lost 8 bases, with 16 bases between them. The CDR3 extends over 15 amino acids. The CDR3 reads CASSHRRREFEKLFF. In nucleotides, the CDR3 is TGTGCCAGCAGCCATAGGCGCAGGGAGTTCGAAAAACTGTTTTTT. Based on the CDR3 plus reference TRBV3-1 and TRBJ1-4, the full variable domain is DTAVSQTPKYLVTQMGNDKSIKCEQNLGHDTMYWYKQDSKKFLKIMFSYNNKELIINETVPNRFSPKSPDKAHLNLHINSLELGDSAVYFCASSHRRREFEKLFFGSGTQLSVL.

This clonotype occurred a few times. CDR3 in DNA: TGTGCCAGCAGCCAAGAACAGGGGAAGTGCGAGCAGTACTTC. It translates to CASSQEQGKCEQYF. The chain has TRBV4-2 and TRBJ2-4, with TRBD1 matching 7 bases. The end of the DNA aligns better with TRBJ2-7, so the J call may be wrong. There are 14 residues in the CDR3. Germline CDR1 is LGHNA and CDR2 is YNFKEQ.

The CDR3 DNA follows: TGTGCCAGCAGCTTAGTGGGTGCAGAGGGGAACATTCAGTACTTC. Its translation is CASSLVGAEGNIQYF. J is TRBJ2-4 and V is TRBV7-2; the D call may be TRBD1 or TRBD2 (5 bases each). The V end lost 1 base, the J end lost 7 bases, and 14 bases lay between the germline ends. Germline V CDR1 and CDR2: SGHTA, FQGNSA. The CDR3 covers 15 residues.

The V gene is TRBV6-2 or TRBV6-3, the J gene TRBJ1-2; weak D call: TRBD1 (5 bases). Looked up from germline, CDR1 is MNHEY and CDR2 is SVGEGT. Trimming cost V 6 bases and J 0 bases, with 11 bases left between them. The length of the CDR3 is 14 residues. The CDR3 DNA reads as TGTGCCAGCAGCATACGACAGCCTAACTATGGCTACACCTTC. Encoded protein: CASSIRQPNYGYTF.